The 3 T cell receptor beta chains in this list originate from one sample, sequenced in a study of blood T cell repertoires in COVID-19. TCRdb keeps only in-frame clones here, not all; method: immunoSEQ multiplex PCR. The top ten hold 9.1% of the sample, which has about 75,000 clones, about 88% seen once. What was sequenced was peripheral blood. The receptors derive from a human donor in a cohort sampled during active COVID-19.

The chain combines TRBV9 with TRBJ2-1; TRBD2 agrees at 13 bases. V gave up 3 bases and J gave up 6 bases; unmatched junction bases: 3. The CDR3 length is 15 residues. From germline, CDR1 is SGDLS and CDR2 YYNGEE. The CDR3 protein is CASSDTSGGANEQFF. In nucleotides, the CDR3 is TGTGCCAGCAGCGATACTAGCGGGGGGGCCAATGAGCAGTTCTTC.

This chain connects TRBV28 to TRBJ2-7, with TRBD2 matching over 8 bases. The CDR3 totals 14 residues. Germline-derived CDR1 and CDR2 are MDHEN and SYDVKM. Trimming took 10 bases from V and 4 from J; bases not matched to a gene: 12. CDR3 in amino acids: CATSRSGSLYEQYF. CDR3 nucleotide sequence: TGTGCCACCTCGCGGAGCGGGAGTCTATACGAGCAGTACTTC.

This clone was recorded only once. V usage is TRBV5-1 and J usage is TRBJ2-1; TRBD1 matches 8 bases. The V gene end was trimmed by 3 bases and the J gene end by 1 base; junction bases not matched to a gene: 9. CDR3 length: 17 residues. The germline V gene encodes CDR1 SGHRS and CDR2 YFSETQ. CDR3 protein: CASSSLAGGGSYNEQFF. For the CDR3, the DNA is TGCGCCAGCAGCTCGTTAGCAGGGGGCGGTTCCTACAATGAGCAGTTCTTC. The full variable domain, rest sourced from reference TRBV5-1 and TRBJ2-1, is KAGVTQTPRYLIKTRGQQVTLSCSPISGHRSVSWYQQTPGQGLQFLFEYFSETQRNKGNFPGRFSGRQFSNSRSEMNVSTLELGDSALYLCASSSLAGGGSYNEQFFGPGTRLTVL.